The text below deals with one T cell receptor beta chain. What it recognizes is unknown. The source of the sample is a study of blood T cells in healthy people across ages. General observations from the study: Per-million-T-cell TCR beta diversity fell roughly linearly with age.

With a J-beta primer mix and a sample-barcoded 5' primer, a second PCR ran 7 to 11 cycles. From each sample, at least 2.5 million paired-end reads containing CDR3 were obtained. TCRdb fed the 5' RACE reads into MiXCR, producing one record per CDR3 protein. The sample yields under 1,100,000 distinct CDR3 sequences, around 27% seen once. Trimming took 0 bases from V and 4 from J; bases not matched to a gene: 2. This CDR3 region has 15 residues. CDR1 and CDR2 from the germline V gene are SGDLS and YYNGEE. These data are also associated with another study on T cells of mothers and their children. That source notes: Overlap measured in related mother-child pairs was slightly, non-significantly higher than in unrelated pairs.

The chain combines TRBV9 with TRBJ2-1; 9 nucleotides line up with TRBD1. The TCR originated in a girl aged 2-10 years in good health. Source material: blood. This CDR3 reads CASSVEGTGYNEQFF. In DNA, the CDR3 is TGTGCCAGCAGCGTAGAAGGGACAGGGTACAATGAGCAGTTCTTC.